The entry below gives a single TCR beta chain sequence along with its context. Its recognized antigen is unknown. It has no much larger one-base neighbor in the sample; base qualities were not kept. The immunoSEQ Assay was used to sequence TCRbeta CDR3 regions. After extraction, genomic DNA underwent amplification by bias-controlled multiplex PCR, followed by high-throughput sequencing. In the paper's pipeline: To quantify the absolute abundance of every unique TCRbeta CDR3 region, sequences were collapsed and filtered. T cell fraction was estimated by normalizing TCRbeta template counts to usable DNA, with usable DNA measured through amplification of reference genes found in all nucleated cells. Repertoire TCRs were annotated as SARS-CoV-2-specific when V gene, CDR3 amino acid sequence and J gene were exactly matched to a known reactive TCR set. The reference SARS-CoV-2 TCR set was obtained from MIRA and was filtered for enrichment in COVID-19-positive ImmuneCODE repertoires, whereby public or cross-reactive TCRs were removed. Using the MIRA antigens, annotated TCRs were further analysed by specific ORF or by position within an ORF. Depth was the summed frequency of annotated unique rearrangements, while breadth was defined as annotated unique rearrangements over total unique productive rearrangements. Group comparisons of TCR breadth used two-sided Wilcoxon rank-sum tests. TCRdb carries this immuneACCESS record with in-frame sequences only. Its versions omit some clonotypes, under half of them owing to an unresolved V gene in the studies checked, with the rest unexplained. The V and J calls and clone size were taken over from that table, and D and trimming were inferred from the DNA. A total of approximately 480,000 clones appear in this sample, around 85% of them only once. 9.5% to 15% of the sample comes from the top ten.

This specimen belongs to a study of Ad26.COV2.S vaccination and SARS-CoV-2 variants (dated by TCRdb to the early 2020s). In terms of the full investigation: Donors in the vaccine arm were drawn from COV1001, a multicentre, randomized, double-blind, placebo-controlled phase I-IIa trial testing Ad26.COV2.S in healthy adults. Ad26.COV2.S was administered intramuscularly at a dose of 5x10^10 or 1x10^11 viral particles, either as one shot or as two shots given 56 days apart. Sequencing of the TCRbeta repertoire served to evaluate the specificity and breadth of SARS-CoV-2-reactive T cell receptors following Ad26.COV2.S vaccination. A total of 32 samples were included in the TCR-sequenced set, comprising around 19 Ad26.COV2.S vaccine recipients, 5 placebo recipients and 8 SARS-CoV-2 convalescent individuals. Trial participants were randomized into five groups of five: low-dose or high-dose Ad26.COV2.S given once or twice, or placebo on both occasions. Blinding of investigators to trial group allocation was maintained during experiments and outcome assessment. Summary of the overall study and its limitations: The authors noted that the TCR breadth and depth analyses may have underestimated total T cell responses. After vaccination, substantial breadth of spike-specific CD8+ and CD4+ T cell responses was reported. Ad26.COV2.S recipients had higher spike-specific TCR breadth than placebo recipients (P = 0.0014). Vaccine and placebo recipients had comparable non-spike TCR breadth, which fits with the vaccine containing only spike. The study lacked the statistical power to compare responses across vaccine doses or regimens.

What this sample's treatment or condition label stands for: 15 to 20 received Ad26.COV2.S at low or high dose, single or two shots; about 5 received placebo; per-sample allocation not given. Repertoires of vaccine and placebo recipients were sequenced from samples taken on day 63 after the first injection. Between 29 July and 7 August 2020, Cohort 1b enrolled around 24 adults aged 18-55 years at one site in Boston, USA. As a vaccine, Ad26.COV2.S was a replication-incompetent adenovirus type 26 vector that expressed a prefusion-stabilized SARS-CoV-2 spike protein derived from the original Wuhan strain. At the junction V is shortened by 5 bases and J by 4 bases, with 11 bases in between. The CDR1 and CDR2 encoded by the germline V gene (reference sequence) are GTSNPN and SVGIG. From the cysteine up to the phenylalanine, the CDR3 has a length of 12 residues. Just CDR3 DNA is preserved here, 36 bases in frame from base 1.

The chain is made from TRBV30 and TRBJ1-2; no D segment can be confidently identified. The sample consisted of peripheral blood, taken in a trial of Ad26.COV2.S vaccine versus placebo. This clonotype was sampled from a person between 18 and 60 years old who received the Ad26.COV2.S COVID-19 vaccine or a placebo. Here is the DNA: TGTGCCTGGTGGCCGGATGGCTATGGCTACACCTTC. Its amino acids are CAWWPDGYGYTF.